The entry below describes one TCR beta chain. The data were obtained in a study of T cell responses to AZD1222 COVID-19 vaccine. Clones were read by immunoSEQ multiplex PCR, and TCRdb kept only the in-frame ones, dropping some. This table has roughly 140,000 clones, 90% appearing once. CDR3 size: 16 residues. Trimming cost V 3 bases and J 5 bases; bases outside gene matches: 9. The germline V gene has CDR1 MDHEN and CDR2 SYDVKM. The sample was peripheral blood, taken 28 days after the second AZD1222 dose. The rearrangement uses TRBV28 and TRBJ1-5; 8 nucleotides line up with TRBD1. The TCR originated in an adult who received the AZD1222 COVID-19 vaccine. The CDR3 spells CASSFAGAGGDQPQHF. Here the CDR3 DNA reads TGTGCCAGCAGTTTCGCGGGGGCAGGGGGCGATCAGCCCCAGCATTTT.